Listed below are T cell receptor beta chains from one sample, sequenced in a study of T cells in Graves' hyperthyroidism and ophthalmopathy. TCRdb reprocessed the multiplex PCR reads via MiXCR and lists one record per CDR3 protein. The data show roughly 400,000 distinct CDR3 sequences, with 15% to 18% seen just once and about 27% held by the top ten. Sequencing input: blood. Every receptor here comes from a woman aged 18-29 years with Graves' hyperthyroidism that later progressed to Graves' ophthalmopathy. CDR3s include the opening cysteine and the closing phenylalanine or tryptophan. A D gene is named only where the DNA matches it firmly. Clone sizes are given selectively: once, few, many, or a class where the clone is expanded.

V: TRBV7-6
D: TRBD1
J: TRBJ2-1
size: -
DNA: TGTGCCAGCAGCGTGGGACAGGGCGACAATGAGCAGTTCTTC
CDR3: CASSVGQGDNEQFF

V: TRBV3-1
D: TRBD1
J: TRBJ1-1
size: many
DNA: TGTGCCAGCAGCCCCACATTGACAGGGGGAACTGAAGCTTTCTTT
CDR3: CASSPTLTGGTEAFF

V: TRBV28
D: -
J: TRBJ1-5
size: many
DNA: TGTGCCAGCAGTCCCCACGCAGGCGGTCAGCCCCAGCATTTT
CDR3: CASSPHAGGQPQHF

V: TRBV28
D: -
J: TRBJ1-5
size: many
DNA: TGTGCCAGCAGTTTAGGGTTCAATCAGCCCCAGCATTTT
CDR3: CASSLGFNQPQHF

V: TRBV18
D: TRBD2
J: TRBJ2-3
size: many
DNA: TGTGCCAGCTCACCACGTATCTTCGAGCTAGCGGGAAGCACAGATACGCAGTATTTT
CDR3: CASSPRIFELAGSTDTQYF

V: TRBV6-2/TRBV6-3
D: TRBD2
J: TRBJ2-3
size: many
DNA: TGTGCCAGCGTTGGACTAGCGGTCACAGATACGCAGTATTTT
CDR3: CASVGLAVTDTQYF

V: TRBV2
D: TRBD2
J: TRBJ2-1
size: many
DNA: TGTGCCAGCTTAGCGGGAGGTCGTCACAATGAGCAGTTCTTC
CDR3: CASLAGGRHNEQFF

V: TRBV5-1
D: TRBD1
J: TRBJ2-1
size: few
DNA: TGCGCCAGCAGCTTGGGGGACAGGGTTAACAATGAGCAGTTCTTC
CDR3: CASSLGDRVNNEQFF

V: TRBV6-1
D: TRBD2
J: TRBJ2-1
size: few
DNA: TGTGCCAGCAGTTCTGTAGCGGGAACAATCTACAATGAGCAGTTCTTC
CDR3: CASSSVAGTIYNEQFF

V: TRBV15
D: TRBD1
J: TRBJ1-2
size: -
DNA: TGTGCCACCAGCAGCGGGACAGGGAACTATGGCTACACCTTC
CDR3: CATSSGTGNYGYTF

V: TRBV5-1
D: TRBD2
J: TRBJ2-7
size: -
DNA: TGCGCCAGCAGCCCGCTCGGGACTAGCGGATCCTACGAGCAGTACTTC
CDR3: CASSPLGTSGSYEQYF

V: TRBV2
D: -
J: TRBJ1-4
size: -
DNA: TGTGCCAGCAGTGCCAGACAGAGAAAACTGTTTTTT
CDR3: CASSARQRKLFF